The text below deals with one T cell receptor (beta chain). Its antigen remains unidentified. Including the terminal cysteine and phenylalanine, the CDR3 comprises 15 residues. Only the protein is on record. CDR1 and CDR2 (LGHDT, YNNKEL) derive from the germline V gene (reference sequence). Reads for this sample came from an Illumina HiSeq 2000. TCR beta cDNA libraries were prepared using 5'RACE template switching, which introduced a universal primer site and unique molecular identifiers. cDNA synthesis was primed from the TCR beta constant segment, followed by two successive PCR amplification steps. From the authors' description of their analysis: MIGEC was used to demultiplex reads and group reads by UMI, and MiTCR was used to assemble and quantify clonotypes. Only TCR cDNA sequences supported by at least two reads were kept to exclude erroneous sequences. The tcR package was used for downstream repertoire analysis, and clonotypes were matched between fractions using CDR3 nucleotide sequence together with V segment. Antigen specificity was annotated against VDJdb with VDJmatch, allowing one amino acid substitution in CDR3. The reads went through TCRdb reprocessing, and each CDR3 protein sequence gets one entry with no DNA. Clone size and V and J calls follow TCRdb, not the original study. This sample's table has entries for 450,000 to 600,000 distinct CDR3 sequences. Approximately 3.6% of the sample belongs to the ten largest clones.

To determine HCMV serostatus, a commercial ELISA kit was used to detect HCMV-specific IgG in serum. Ficoll density gradient centrifugation was used to isolate peripheral blood mononuclear cells from blood. The sample originates from a study of T cells expressing NK-cell markers (dated by TCRdb to 2020 to 2021). For context, the study as a whole: TCR beta-chain repertoires were profiled in sorted CD3+CD56+NKG2C+, CD3+CD56+NKG2C- and CD3+CD56-NKG2C+ T-cell subsets from fewer than 10 donors. Of the eight sequenced donors, seven were found to be HCMV-seropositive and one was found to be HCMV-seronegative. The eight sequenced donors were randomly selected healthy volunteers, three men and five women. The libraries were sequenced on Illumina HiSeq 2000/2500, MiSeq or NextSeq, producing 2 x 150 bp reads. Results and caveats for the whole study, not just this receptor: Those dominant clonotypes were again the most abundant among CD3+CD56-NKG2C+ cells in a few donors, at roughly 25-65%. In six or seven donors, the dominant CD3+CD56+NKG2C+ clonotypes ranked among the top 10 CD8+ clonotypes, making up roughly 1.0-7.0% of CD8+ T cells. It remained unclear whether the expanded NKG2C-expressing T cell clones were specific for HCMV antigens.

Sequenced: blood T cells: a sorted CD56 or NKG2C T cell subset, CD4+ or CD8+ T cells, or bulk PBMC T cells (not recorded which). The sequence was collected from a man aged 18 to 29 in good health. Donor details come from another sample of the same person, matched by shared clones. This chain is built from TRBV3-1 and TRBJ1-1; without DNA, the TCRdb call of TRBD1 cannot be checked. The CDR3 is CASSRMLGGSTEAFF.